What follows describes a single T cell receptor beta chain. Its antigen is currently unknown. The authors reverse transcribed all of the isolated RNA, so sequencing captured expressed TCRB transcripts. Libraries were prepared by immunoSEQ multiplex PCR; TCRdb keeps only in-frame clonotypes and omits some of them. The table records hundreds of thousands of clones, about 29% of them present only once. All sorted populations exceeded 95% purity. Trimming at V came to 4 bases and at J to 2 bases, leaving 7 bases not matched to a gene. The CDR3 is 17 amino acids. Germline V gene data show CDR1 as MDHEN and CDR2 as SYDVKM. The data were taken from a study of beta chain features in type 1 diabetes. Findings and caveats of the study: For type 1 diabetes patients, VDJ junctions showed fewer insertions and more deletions. Cells with high TCR expression could be over-represented by cDNA sequencing. The study found that naive, central memory and Treg TCRB repertoires appeared more similar in patients than in healthy donors.

The chain combines TRBV28 with TRBJ2-6; 8 nucleotides align to TRBD1. This TCR was recovered from a man between 18 and 35 years old in good health. Sample: naive CD4+ T cells from blood. The CDR3 here is CASSWTGFFPGANVLTF. The CDR3 nucleotides read TGTGCCAGCAGTTGGACAGGGTTCTTCCCTGGGGCCAACGTCCTGACTTTC.